This section outlines one T cell receptor (beta chain) sequence together with its context. The germline CDR1 and CDR2 sequences are LGHNA and YNFKEQ. This CDR3 is built from 13 residues. V was clipped by 4 bases and J by 0 bases, with 7 bases between them. Random hexamers were used to reverse transcribe the RNA input (roughly 0.5 to 1 ug). TCRdb called the immunoSEQ multiplex PCR reads again in MiXCR, with one record for every CDR3 protein. The table has fewer than 90,000 distinct CDR3 sequences, about 93% seen once. The source of the sample is a study of CD8 T cells in Susac syndrome. The sequence came from a human donor with Susac syndrome. The chain couples TRBV4-2 to TRBJ2-7, with D unresolved. Sequencing was done on a sample of CD8+ T cells from PBMCs. CDR3 residues: CASSLFSSYEQYF. CDR3 DNA sequence: TGTGCCAGCAGCCTCTTTAGCTCCTACGAGCAGTACTTC.